The 26 T cell receptor beta chains in this list originate from one sample, sequenced in a study of graft-versus-host responses after intestinal transplantation. Processing released intraepithelial and lamina propria lymphocytes from the graft tissue. Assay used: immunoSEQ multiplex PCR; TCRdb lists only in-frame clones, some missing. The table records about 29,000 clones, about three quarters of them present only once. Source: ileum tissue, taken 98 days after intestinal transplantation. These receptors came from a human patient who received an intestinal transplant, so some T cells may come from the graft donor.

As for this clone: A much larger clone is a single base away; this may be a read error. The rearrangement links TRBV6-6 to TRBJ1-3, with 9 bases fitting TRBD1. Germline loops: CDR1 MNHNY, CDR2 SVGAGI (reference sequence). V shed 2 bases and J 2 bases; nucleotides not matched to a gene: 1. CDR3 length: 15 amino acids. The CDR3 DNA reads as TGTGCCAGCAGTTACACAGGGGGCCCTGGAAACACCATATATTTT. Residues: CASSYTGGPGNTIYF.

This chain joins TRBV2 and TRBJ1-1; D is uncertain. Germline CDR1 is SNHLY and CDR2 is FYNNEI. V was pared by 10 bases and J by 3 bases, with 15 bases between. The CDR3 runs to 13 residues. The CDR3 nucleotides are TGTGCCACCCGAGCAAGAGGGTACACTGAAGCTTTCTTT. Translation: CATRARGYTEAFF.

This clone was detected only once. The rearrangement uses TRBV4-3 and TRBJ2-5; D is unclear. The J call may be wrong; the DNA end is better matched by TRBJ2-7. Germline values: CDR1 LGHNA, CDR2 YSLEER. The CDR3 consists of 13 residues. The CDR3 sequence is CASSQDHSYEQYF. CDR3 DNA: TGCGCCAGCAGCCAAGATCATTCCTACGAGCAGTACTTC.

This chain connects TRBV19 to TRBJ2-1; perhaps TRBD2 as D (7 bases). V lost 2 bases, J lost 6 bases, and 17 bases lay in between. CDR3 length: 16 amino acids. Germline assignment: CDR1 LNHDA and CDR2 SQIVND (reference sequence). The CDR3 sequence is CASSISGTRITNEQFF. The CDR3 DNA reads as TGTGCCAGTAGTATAAGCGGGACAAGGATAACCAATGAGCAGTTCTTC.

This chain links TRBV7-8 with TRBJ1-5; tentatively, D is TRBD1 (5 bases). The CDR3 loop spans 15 amino acids. Germline-derived CDR1 and CDR2 are SGHVS and FQNEAQ. Between the trimmed V and J ends, which lost 5 bases and 4 bases, there was a span of 15 bases. CDR3 sequence reads: CASSEADSTNQPQHF. The CDR3 nucleotides read TGTGCCAGCAGCGAGGCCGACAGCACGAATCAGCCCCAGCATTTT.

This clone was observed a single time. This chain links TRBV6-1 with TRBJ1-4; maybe TRBD1 (5 bases). The CDR3 contains 15 residues. V was shortened by 8 bases and J by 2 bases, with 15 bases between the two germline ends. Looked up from germline, CDR1 is MNHNS and CDR2 is SASEGT. The CDR3 region has the DNA TGTGCCAGCCGATTCGAGAGGGGTACTAATGAAAAACTGTTTTTT. Translation: CASRFERGTNEKLFF.

The chain recombines TRBV5-6 with TRBJ2-3, with D possibly being TRBD1 (6 bases). The CDR3 covers 16 residues. V lost 5 bases to trimming and J lost 2 bases, with 18 bases between them. Germline CDR1 reads SGHDT; CDR2 reads YYEEEE. CDR3 sequence: CASRIGTWQFTDTQYF. The CDR3 bases are TGTGCCAGCAGGATCGGGACATGGCAGTTCACAGATACGCAGTATTTT.

Worth noting for this clone: One end of the junction is discordant with germline, which a read error may explain. This sequence joins TRBV4-1 and TRBJ1-2, with TRBD1 matching 7 bases. The CDR3 has 14 residues. Looked up from germline, CDR1 is MGHRA and CDR2 is YSYEKL. CDR3 nucleotide sequence: TGTGCCAGCAGGTTACACAGGGGAAGCAATGGCTACACCTTC. As protein: CASRLHRGSNGYTF.

The chain carries TRBV7-9 and TRBJ1-1; possible D gene TRBD1, 6 bases. Germline CDR1 SEHNR, CDR2 FQNEAQ (reference sequence). CDR3 length: 16 residues. V was trimmed by 5 bases and J by 4 bases, leaving 20 bases between them. CDR3 amino acids: CASSHPSGGVPTEAFF. For the CDR3, the DNA is TGTGCCAGCAGCCACCCCTCGGGGGGCGTCCCCACTGAAGCTTTCTTT.

CDR3 amino acids: CAWSRQGGSGNTIYF. The DNA for the CDR3 is TGTGCCTGGAGTCGGCAGGGAGGCTCTGGAAACACCATATATTTT. V gene TRBV30 combines with J gene TRBJ1-3, with a possible D match to TRBD1 (5 bases). Trimming shortened V by 2 bases and J by 0 bases, and 11 bases separated the two germline ends. The germline CDR1 and CDR2 sequences are GTSNPN and SVGIG (reference sequence). CDR3 length: 15 residues.

On this clone itself: This sample includes further DNA sequences coding for the same CDR3. V gene TRBV18 combines with J gene TRBJ2-3; D unclear. V dropped 4 bases and J dropped 2 bases, with 7 bases sitting between them. The CDR3 is 13 amino acids. From germline, CDR1 is KGHSH and CDR2 LQKENI. CDR3 loop: CASSLPSTDTQYF. The CDR3 bases are TGTGCCAGCTCACTTCCCTCCACAGATACGCAGTATTTT.

By sample fraction, this clone is medium-sized. The rearrangement joins TRBV9 to TRBJ1-6, with 7 bases that match TRBD1. Per the germline V gene, CDR1 is SGDLS and CDR2 is YYNGEE. Unmatched junction bases numbered 6, after V lost 0 bases and J lost 9 bases. The length of the CDR3 is 15 residues. Here the CDR3 reads CASSVEGGGPSPLHF. In nucleotides, the CDR3 is TGTGCCAGCAGCGTAGAAGGAGGGGGCCCTTCACCCCTCCACTTT.

This clone appeared once. V usage is TRBV27 and J usage is TRBJ1-6, with D tentatively TRBD1 (5 bases). The CDR3 has 15 residues. Trimming took 5 bases from V and 4 from J, leaving 12 bases between them. Germline CDR1 reads MNHEY; CDR2 reads SMNVEV (reference sequence). CDR3 nucleotides: TGTGCCAGCAGTCTCACCCAGGGTTATAATTCACCCCTCCACTTT. It yields the protein CASSLTQGYNSPLHF.

This chain connects TRBV30 to TRBJ1-2; D is undetermined. Trimming shortened V by 5 bases and J by 7 bases, and 20 bases separated the two germline ends. Per the germline V gene, CDR1 is GTSNPN and CDR2 is SVGIG (reference sequence). The CDR3 consists of 14 residues. In DNA, the CDR3 is TGTGCCTGGTTGCGGACGGGGAATTATGGTGGCTACACCTTC. This encodes CAWLRTGNYGGYTF. The entire variable domain, with the rest obtained from reference TRBV30 and TRBJ1-2, is as follows: SQTIHQWPATLVQPVGSPLSLECTVEGTSNPNLYWYRQAAGRGLQLLFYSVGIGQISSEVPQNLSASRPQDRQFILSSKKLLLSDSGFYLCAWLRTGNYGGYTFGSGTRLTVV.

The rearrangement links TRBV5-4 to TRBJ2-1, with a weak D call TRBD2 (5 bases). Between the trimmed V and J ends, which lost 0 bases and 7 bases, there was a span of 5 bases. The CDR3 covers 12 residues. In germline, CDR1 is SGHNT, CDR2 YYREEE (reference sequence). The CDR3 DNA reads as TGTGCCAGCAGCTTGGGGAGGAATGAGCAGTTCTTC. It yields the protein CASSLGRNEQFF. Full variable domain (missing parts from reference TRBV5-4 and TRBJ2-1): ETGVTQSPTHLIKTRGQQVTLRCSSQSGHNTVSWYQQALGQGPQFIFQYYREEENGRGNFPPRFSGLQFPNYSSELNVNALELDDSALYLCASSLGRNEQFFGPGTRLTVL.

CDR3 loop: CASNPLGGRAFF. For the CDR3, the DNA is TGTGCCAGCAACCCCTTAGGCGGCAGAGCTTTCTTT. This chain links TRBV7-4 with TRBJ1-1; D unresolved. V was pared by 7 bases and J by 10 bases, with 16 bases between. This CDR3 spans 12 amino acids. Germline lookup yields CDR1 SGHVT and CDR2 SQSDAQ.

The DNA of the CDR3 is TGCGCCAGCAGACCAGGGGAATTGTCTGGAAACACCATATATTTT. This gives the protein CASRPGELSGNTIYF. This sequence joins TRBV5-1 and TRBJ1-3; a possible D gene is TRBD1 (6 bases). The V end was cut by 5 bases, the J end by 1 base, with 13 bases between. Looked up from germline, CDR1 is SGHRS and CDR2 is YFSETQ. The CDR3 sequence is 15 residues long.

This clone was observed a handful of times. The chain employs TRBV10-3 and TRBJ2-1; perhaps TRBD1 as D (6 bases). CDR1 ENHRY and CDR2 SYGVKD come from the germline V gene. CDR3 length equals 15 residues. Trimming took off 5 bases at V and 9 bases at J, with 20 bases between the two ends. CDR3 amino acids: CAISPRGKGPGEQFF. The CDR3 DNA reads as TGTGCCATCAGTCCGAGGGGGAAGGGACCCGGTGAGCAGTTCTTC.

The rearrangement uses TRBV4-1 and TRBJ1-6; a weak D match, TRBD1 (6 bases). CDR3 length: 17 amino acids. V was trimmed by 1 base and J by 0 bases, leaving 10 bases between them. Germline V CDR1 and CDR2: MGHRA, YSYEKL. CDR3 sequence (DNA): TGCGCCAGCAGCCAAGGGACAGCGAGCTCCTATAATTCACCCCTCCACTTT. Translation: CASSQGTASSYNSPLHF.

The rearrangement joins TRBV5-1 to TRBJ1-1, with D unresolved. V was shortened by 4 bases and J by 5 bases, with 9 bases between the two germline ends. The V gene's germline CDR1 is SGHRS and CDR2 YFSETQ. The CDR3 is made up of 12 amino acids. Written as DNA, the CDR3 is TGCGCCAGCAGCCCAAGTGGGACTGAAGCTTTCTTT. Translating it yields CASSPSGTEAFF.

This clone is labeled as medium-sized. The chain carries TRBV6-1 and TRBJ1-1, with TRBD1 as a possible D gene (5 bases). CDR1 is MNHNS and CDR2 is SASEGT in the germline V gene. V dropped 3 bases and J dropped 3 bases, with 8 bases sitting between them. The CDR3 runs to 13 residues. CDR3 nucleotide sequence: TGTGCCAGCAGTGAGGACACTTACACTGAAGCTTTCTTT. It yields the protein CASSEDTYTEAFF.

CDR3 DNA: TGCGCCAGCAGCCAAGATTTTGGGACGGTGGGTAGCCTAGCGGCAAAAGAGACCCAGTACTTC. Translated, it gives CASSQDFGTVGSLAAKETQYF. This sequence joins TRBV4-1 and TRBJ2-5; TRBD2 agrees at 7 bases. Germline assignment: CDR1 MGHRA and CDR2 YSYEKL. The CDR3 is made up of 21 amino acids. With 0 bases clipped from V and 3 bases from J, the junction kept 22 bases outside the gene matches.

In its sample, this clone was seen once. The chain carries TRBV6-1 and TRBJ2-7; TRBD2 matches at 13 bases. Per germline, CDR1 MNHNS and CDR2 SASEGT. This CDR3 has 16 residues. Trimming at V came to 1 base and at J to 4 bases, leaving 4 bases not matched to a gene. The CDR3 protein is CASSEEGLAGLYEQYF. CDR3 in DNA: TGTGCCAGCAGTGAAGAGGGACTAGCGGGGTTGTACGAGCAGTACTTC.

The V gene is TRBV15, the J gene TRBJ1-2, with D unresolved. The CDR3 sequence is 14 residues long. V shed 1 base and J shed 4 bases, with 10 bases lying between them. CDR1 is LNHNV and CDR2 is YYDKDF in the germline V gene (reference sequence). In DNA, the CDR3 is TGTGCCACCAGCAGAGTTAGCCTCTCCTATGGCTACACCTTC. Protein: CATSRVSLSYGYTF.

The J gene is TRBJ2-1, the V gene TRBV7-6; TRBD1 might be the D (6 bases). The V end lost 5 bases, the J end lost 8 bases, and 16 bases lay between the germline ends. This CDR3 has 14 residues. Germline loops: CDR1 SGHVS, CDR2 FNYEAQ. Here the CDR3 reads CASSPYNSGDEQFF. CDR3 DNA: TGTGCCAGCAGCCCCTACAATTCAGGGGATGAGCAGTTCTTC.

This clone showed up just a few times. The chain links TRBV9 to TRBJ2-7; the D is unclear. Germline V gene data show CDR1 as SGDLS and CDR2 as YYNGEE. With 0 bases removed from V and 7 bases from J, the gap between germline ends came to 11 bases. The CDR3 is made up of 13 amino acids. The CDR3 coding sequence is TGTGCCAGCAGCGTAGAAGTTTTGGGAGAGCAGTACTTC. This sequence encodes CASSVEVLGEQYF.